Below are 24 T cell receptor beta chains sequenced from a single sample in a study of cytomegalovirus exposure and HLA in healthy donors. The protocol was immunoSEQ multiplex PCR, while the TCRdb copy is restricted to in-frame clones and leaves out a portion. Among 100,000 to 120,000 clones listed, roughly 90% were seen once. The specimen sequenced was PBMCs. The receptors here all came from a woman aged 30 to 39 in good health and CMV-seropositive.

This clone was found a few times. The V call is TRBV10-2, the J call TRBJ2-2; tentative D call: TRBD1 (6 bases). Germline CDR1 reads WSHSY; CDR2 reads SAAADI. There are 12 residues in the CDR3. The CDR3 region has the DNA TGCGCTACCACAGGGACCACCGGGGAGCTGTTTTTT. Amino acid sequence: CATTGTTGELFF.

The CDR3 reads CASSSTGPAGDTQYF. The CDR3 DNA is TGTGCCAGCAGCTCGACCGGGCCAGCGGGAGATACGCAGTATTTT. This sequence joins TRBV9 and TRBJ2-3, with D perhaps matching TRBD2 (6 bases). Deletions cut 4 bases from V and 5 bases from J, with 17 bases between. The germline gives CDR1 SGDLS, CDR2 YYNGEE. The CDR3 length is 15 residues.

The CDR3 nucleotides read TGTGCCAGCAGTTACTCGGGCAGGGGGCCAGCTTCACCCCTCCACTTT. The encoded protein is CASSYSGRGPASPLHF. This sequence joins TRBV6-5 and TRBJ1-6; 8 bases agree with TRBD1. V dropped 0 bases and J dropped 9; count of bases not matched to a gene: 7. Germline CDR1 MNHEY, CDR2 SVGAGI. This CDR3 region has 16 residues.

This clone was picked up one time. V and J are TRBV5-1 and TRBJ2-4; D is perhaps TRBD1 (6 bases). The CDR3 extends over 15 amino acids. V was cut by 2 bases and J by 0 bases, with 9 bases left in between. CDR1 and CDR2 from the germline V gene are SGHRS and YFSETQ. The DNA of the CDR3 is TGCGCCAGCAGCTTTACAGGGAGAGCCAAAAACATTCAGTACTTC. The encoded protein is CASSFTGRAKNIQYF.

The chain has TRBV19 and TRBJ1-5; D perhaps matches TRBD1 (6 bases). Trimming removed 3 bases at V and 5 bases at J, with 14 bases between. Germline V gene data show CDR1 as LNHDA and CDR2 as SQIVND (reference sequence). CDR3 length equals 15 residues. CDR3 residues: CASSIDRTAYQPQHF. The CDR3 DNA is TGTGCCAGTAGTATTGACAGGACTGCATATCAGCCCCAGCATTTT.

The CDR3 DNA is TGTGCCAGCAGTACCGGGACAGGGGGTAACGGCTACACCTTC. It codes for CASSTGTGGNGYTF. The rearrangement uses TRBV2 and TRBJ1-2; TRBD1 matches at 11 bases. J was trimmed by 8 bases and V by 5 bases; bases with no gene match: 7. This CDR3 has 14 residues. CDR1 and CDR2 (germline): SNHLY, FYNNEI.

The V and J genes are TRBV7-2 and TRBJ2-7, with 7 bases matching TRBD2. V trimming: 1 base; J trimming: 3 bases; junction bases outside the gene matches: 6. This CDR3 is 15 amino acids long. Germline V gene lookup returns CDR1 SGHTA and CDR2 FQGNSA. CDR3 sequence reads: CASSLGGGPNYEQYF. The CDR3 region has the DNA TGTGCCAGCAGCTTAGGGGGAGGGCCGAACTACGAGCAGTACTTC. Supplemented by reference TRBV7-2 and TRBJ2-7, the full variable domain reads GAGVSQSPSNKVTEKGKDVELRCDPISGHTALYWYRQSLGQGLEFLIYFQGNSAPDKSGLPSDRFSAERTGGSVSTLTIQRTQQEDSAVYLCASSLGGGPNYEQYFGPGTRLTVT.

This chain uses TRBV27 with TRBJ1-6; D unresolved. CDR1 MNHEY and CDR2 SMNVEV come from the germline V gene (reference sequence). V was clipped by 8 bases and J by 16 bases, with 24 bases between them. The CDR3 extends over 14 amino acids. The CDR3 region has the DNA TGTGCCAGCCGCCGTCGGGGTACATACGCGGTTCTCCACTTT. Its translation: CASRRRGTYAVLHF.

This chain uses TRBV30 with TRBJ2-5, with D tentatively TRBD1 (6 bases). The V gene lost 2 bases and the J gene lost 4 bases, with 11 bases spanning the gap. The germline CDR1 and CDR2 sequences are GTSNPN and SVGIG (reference sequence). The CDR3 is made up of 13 amino acids. The CDR3 sequence is CAWSFQGRETQYF. In nucleotides, the CDR3 is TGTGCCTGGAGTTTTCAGGGGCGAGAGACCCAGTACTTC.

In DNA form, the CDR3 reads TGTGCCAGCAGCTTGGGGGGGGATCAGCCCCAGCATTTT. Translated, it gives CASSLGGDQPQHF. The chain joins TRBV5-4 to TRBJ1-5, with D tentatively TRBD1 (5 bases). CDR1 is SGHNT and CDR2 is YYREEE in the germline V gene (reference sequence). The CDR3 consists of 13 residues. V gave up 0 bases and J gave up 5 bases, with 6 bases separating them.

The V gene is TRBV5-6, the J gene TRBJ2-7, with D perhaps TRBD1 (6 bases). This CDR3 is built from 13 residues. V was shortened by 5 bases and J by 2 bases, with 11 bases between the two germline ends. CDR1 and CDR2 (germline): SGHDT, YYEEEE. CDR3 nucleotides: TGTGCCAGCAGTCCCGGGACAACCTACGAGCAGTACTTC. This gives the protein CASSPGTTYEQYF.

The chain recombines TRBV5-1 with TRBJ1-4, with D possibly matching TRBD1 (6 bases). Trimming stripped 3 bases from V and 8 bases from J, with 14 bases between. CDR1 SGHRS and CDR2 YFSETQ come from the germline V gene. The CDR3 covers 14 residues. The DNA for the CDR3 is TGCGCCAGCAGCTCCGGGACACTGGAGGAAAAACTGTTTTTT. Its protein is CASSSGTLEEKLFF.

The chain carries TRBV6-6 and TRBJ2-5; D may be TRBD2 (5 bases). CDR1 is MNHNY, CDR2 SVGAGI, per germline (reference sequence). The CDR3 runs 13 residues. The V end lost 4 bases, the J end lost 3 bases, and 9 bases lay between the germline ends. CDR3 region: CASSSLAEETQYF. The CDR3 DNA reads as TGTGCCAGCAGTTCCCTAGCCGAAGAGACCCAGTACTTC.

The V call is TRBV4-3, the J call TRBJ2-7; 10 bases are shared with TRBD2. The CDR3 spans 15 residues. V dropped 3 bases and J dropped 3; count of bases not matched to a gene: 5. Germline-derived CDR1 and CDR2 are LGHNA and YSLEER. The CDR3 protein is CASSHGTSVDYEQYF. The CDR3 region has the DNA TGCGCCAGCAGCCACGGGACTAGCGTAGACTACGAGCAGTACTTC.

The chain is built from TRBV7-2 and TRBJ2-1; TRBD2 matches at 10 bases. The CDR3 is made up of 18 amino acids. V was pared by 5 bases and J by 3 bases, with 13 bases of the junction left unmatched. The germline V gene has CDR1 SGHTA and CDR2 FQGNSA. The CDR3 spells CASSHGLAETINYNEQFF. Here the CDR3 DNA reads TGTGCCAGCAGCCATGGACTAGCGGAGACTATAAACTACAATGAGCAGTTCTTC.

This rearrangement joins TRBV11-2 to TRBJ2-1, with TRBD2 matching 10 bases. The germline gives CDR1 SGHAT, CDR2 FQNNGV. The CDR3 loop spans 15 amino acids. V lost 5 bases to trimming and J lost 4 bases; unmatched junction nucleotides: 5. The CDR3 here is CASSAGLAVYNEQFF. The CDR3 DNA sequence: TGTGCCAGCAGCGCCGGACTAGCGGTGTACAATGAGCAGTTCTTC.

This clone was observed a few times. This rearrangement joins TRBV7-9 to TRBJ1-2; 8 nucleotides agree with TRBD1. The CDR3 totals 15 residues. CDR1 is SEHNR and CDR2 is FQNEAQ in the germline V gene (reference sequence). With V trimmed by 5 bases and J by 6 bases, 11 bases remained unmatched. CDR3: CASSPQGQGMDGYTF. CDR3 nucleotide sequence: TGTGCCAGCAGCCCCCAAGGACAGGGAATGGATGGCTACACCTTC.

This chain connects TRBV7-8 to TRBJ2-7; possible D gene TRBD1, 6 bases. The ends were cut back, 5 bases at V and 2 bases at J, with 19 bases in the middle. Germline lookup yields CDR1 SGHVS and CDR2 FQNEAQ. This CDR3 spans 16 amino acids. CDR3 sequence reads: CASSTLTGRPTYEQYF. CDR3 coding DNA: TGTGCCAGCAGCACACTTACAGGGCGTCCAACCTACGAGCAGTACTTC.

This rearrangement joins TRBV7-3 to TRBJ1-5, with 8 bases fitting TRBD1. Germline lookup yields CDR1 SGHTA and CDR2 FQGTGA. Trimming removed 5 bases from V and 0 bases from J; junction bases left unmatched: 12. The CDR3 totals 18 residues. CDR3 coding DNA: TGTGCCAGCAGCCCCCAGGGACAGGACCAATATAGCAATCAGCCCCAGCATTTT. This translates into CASSPQGQDQYSNQPQHF.

This sequence joins TRBV4-3 and TRBJ1-2, with a tentative D call TRBD1 (6 bases). Germline-derived CDR1 and CDR2 are LGHNA and YSLEER. The CDR3 totals 15 residues. The ends were cut back, 3 bases at V and 5 bases at J, with 16 bases in the middle. CDR3 sequence: CASSQEDSWIYGYTF. In DNA form, the CDR3 reads TGCGCCAGCAGCCAGGAGGACAGCTGGATTTATGGCTACACCTTC.

V and J are TRBV4-3 and TRBJ2-1; 8 positions match TRBD2. Per the germline V gene, CDR1 is LGHNA and CDR2 is YSLEER. CDR3 length: 17 residues. Unmatched junction bases numbered 9, after V lost 0 bases and J lost 5 bases. The DNA for the CDR3 is TGCGCCAGCAGCCAAGATGGCGCTAGCGGGTTGAACAATGAGCAGTTCTTC. As protein: CASSQDGASGLNNEQFF.

J is TRBJ2-1 and V is TRBV9; TRBD2 matches at 8 bases. V shed 0 bases and J 5 bases; nucleotides not matched to a gene: 4. Germline V gene data show CDR1 as SGDLS and CDR2 as YYNGEE. The CDR3 loop spans 15 amino acids. This CDR3 is CASSVAGGPNNEQFF. CDR3 sequence (DNA): TGTGCCAGCAGCGTAGCGGGGGGGCCCAACAATGAGCAGTTCTTC.

The rearrangement joins TRBV6-1 to TRBJ2-1; D is perhaps TRBD1 (8 bases). The CDR3 extends over 16 amino acids. Germline V lookup: CDR1 MNHNS, CDR2 SASEGT. The V end lost 3 bases, the J end lost 9 bases, and 21 bases lay between the germline ends. The CDR3 sequence is CASSEATGGDRSEQFF. The CDR3, as DNA: TGTGCCAGCAGTGAGGCAACAGGGGGGGACAGGAGTGAGCAGTTCTTC.

This chain links TRBV2 with TRBJ1-1, with 7 bases aligning to TRBD1. The length of the CDR3 is 14 residues. From germline, CDR1 is SNHLY and CDR2 FYNNEI. V was pared by 6 bases and J by 5 bases, with 9 bases of the junction left unmatched. For the CDR3, the DNA is TGTGCCAGCAGGGGAACAGGGGATTGGACTGAAGCTTTCTTT. Its translation is CASRGTGDWTEAFF. Filled out from reference TRBV2 and TRBJ1-1, the complete variable domain reads EPEVTQTPSHQVTQMGQEVILRCVPISNHLYFYWYRQILGQKVEFLVSFYNNEISEKSEIFDDQFSVERPDGSNFTLKIRSTKLEDSAMYFCASRGTGDWTEAFFGQGTRLTVV.